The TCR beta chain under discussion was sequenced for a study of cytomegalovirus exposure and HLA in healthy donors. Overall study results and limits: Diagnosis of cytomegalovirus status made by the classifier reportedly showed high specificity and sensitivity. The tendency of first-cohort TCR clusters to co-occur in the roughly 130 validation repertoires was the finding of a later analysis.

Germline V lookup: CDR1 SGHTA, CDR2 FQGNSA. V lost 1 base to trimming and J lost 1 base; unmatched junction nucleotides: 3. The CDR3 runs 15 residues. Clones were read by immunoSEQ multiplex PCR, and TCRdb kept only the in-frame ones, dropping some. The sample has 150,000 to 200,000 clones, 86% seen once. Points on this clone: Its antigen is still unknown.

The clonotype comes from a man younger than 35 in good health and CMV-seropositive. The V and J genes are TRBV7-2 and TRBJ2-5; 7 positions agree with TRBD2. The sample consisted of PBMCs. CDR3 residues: CASSLVGGIQETQYF. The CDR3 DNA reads TGTGCCAGCAGCTTAGTGGGGGGGATCCAAGAGACCCAGTACTTC. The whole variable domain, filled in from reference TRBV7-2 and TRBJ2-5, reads GAGVSQSPSNKVTEKGKDVELRCDPISGHTALYWYRQSLGQGLEFLIYFQGNSAPDKSGLPSDRFSAERTGGSVSTLTIQRTQQEDSAVYLCASSLVGGIQETQYFGPGTRLLVL.